Following are 26 T cell receptor beta chains from one sample sequenced in a study of T cell responses to AZD1222 COVID-19 vaccine. The table came from immunoSEQ multiplex PCR; TCRdb's copy has only in-frame clones and leaves some out. This repertoire shows some 120,000 clones, roughly 87% found once; its top ten account for under 1.5%. Material: peripheral blood, obtained on day 0 of AZD1222 vaccination. All receptors derive from an adult in good health.

This chain uses TRBV14 with TRBJ2-2; 8 nucleotides match TRBD2. Germline loops: CDR1 SGHDN, CDR2 FVKESK. The CDR3 consists of 15 residues. Unmatched junction bases numbered 5, after V lost 4 bases and J lost 4 bases. The CDR3 bases are TGTGCCAGCAGCCTTCGGGGGGGCTTCACCGGGGAGCTGTTTTTT. Amino acids: CASSLRGGFTGELFF.

J is TRBJ1-1 and V is TRBV12-3 or TRBV12-4; 7 nucleotides agree with TRBD1. The V gene end was trimmed by 0 bases and the J gene end by 6 bases; junction bases not matched to a gene: 1. The CDR3 runs to 13 residues. CDR3 amino acids: CASSLARGSEAFF. The CDR3, as DNA: TGTGCCAGCAGTTTAGCCAGGGGGTCTGAAGCTTTCTTT.

The chain couples TRBV19 to TRBJ1-2; D possibly corresponds to TRBD1 (5 bases). V lost 10 bases to trimming and J lost 4 bases, with 13 bases between them. Germline V gene sequence: CDR1 LNHDA, CDR2 SQIVND (reference sequence). The CDR3 covers 12 residues. The CDR3 DNA is TGTGCCACTGAGGGGCCGTCCTATGGCTACACCTTC. Its translation is CATEGPSYGYTF.

The genes are TRBV7-9 and TRBJ1-2, with D unresolved. The V gene's germline CDR1 is SEHNR and CDR2 FQNEAQ (reference sequence). This CDR3 is built from 14 residues. Between the trimmed V and J ends, which lost 0 bases and 4 bases, there was a span of 9 bases. The CDR3 reads CASSLARGSYGYTF. The DNA of the CDR3 is TGTGCCAGCAGCTTAGCTCGGGGTTCCTATGGCTACACCTTC.

V usage is TRBV30 and J usage is TRBJ1-2; D remains ambiguous. Germline V gene data show CDR1 as GTSNPN and CDR2 as SVGIG (reference sequence). Deletions cut 8 bases from V and 8 bases from J, with 12 bases between. The CDR3 extends over 10 amino acids. The CDR3 here is CATRVLGYTF. CDR3 sequence (DNA): TGTGCCACACGGGTGCTAGGCTACACCTTC.

The chain has TRBV3-1 (or the pseudogene TRBV3-2) and TRBJ1-2; tentatively, D is TRBD1 (6 bases). CDR1 and CDR2 from the germline V gene are LGHDT and YNNKEL (reference sequence). The CDR3 is 15 amino acids. The V and J ends lost 0 bases and 7 bases respectively, with 15 bases between them. The DNA of the CDR3 is TGTGCCAGCAGCCAAGAAGCAAAGGGGGTTGGTGGCTACACCTTC. Translation: CASSQEAKGVGGYTF.

The chain joins TRBV6-1 to TRBJ2-7; no clear D. The CDR3 runs 11 residues. The V gene lost 2 bases and the J gene lost 7 bases, with 6 bases spanning the gap. Germline CDR1 reads MNHNS; CDR2 reads SASEGT. This CDR3 reads CASSEYGEQYF. The DNA of the CDR3 is TGTGCCAGCAGTGAATACGGGGAGCAGTACTTC.

V and J are TRBV11-2 and TRBJ1-3; D call uncertain. There are 15 residues in the CDR3. Trimming pared 5 bases from V and 0 bases from J, leaving 11 bases between. Germline V gene data show CDR1 as SGHAT and CDR2 as FQNNGV. CDR3 nucleotides: TGTGCCAGCAGCCCCTCCCTGTTCTCTGGAAACACCATATATTTT. Translated: CASSPSLFSGNTIYF. The full variable domain, rest sourced from reference TRBV11-2 and TRBJ1-3, is EAGVAQSPRYKIIEKRQSVAFWCNPISGHATLYWYQQILGQGPKLLIQFQNNGVVDDSQLPKDRFSAERLKGVDSTLKIQPAKLEDSAVYLCASSPSLFSGNTIYFGEGSWLTVV.

The chain joins TRBV9 to TRBJ1-1, with TRBD1 matching over 7 bases. Germline trimming cut 4 bases from V and 5 bases from J; bases unmatched to any gene: 5. The length of the CDR3 is 13 residues. In germline, CDR1 is SGDLS, CDR2 YYNGEE. The CDR3 loop reads CASSRSGGTEAFF. DNA of the CDR3: TGTGCCAGCAGCCGTTCAGGGGGGACTGAAGCTTTCTTT.

The chain joins TRBV24-1 to TRBJ2-2; 8 positions agree with TRBD1. There are 17 residues in the CDR3. Trimming removed 2 bases from V and 0 bases from J; junction bases left unmatched: 4. In germline, CDR1 is KGHDR, CDR2 SFDVKD. CDR3 DNA: TGTGCCACCAGTGATTGGAGACAGGGGTCGAACACCGGGGAGCTGTTTTTT. The encoded protein is CATSDWRQGSNTGELFF.

The V gene is TRBV5-5, the J gene TRBJ2-4, with 8 positions matching TRBD1. The V gene's germline CDR1 is SGHKS and CDR2 YYEKEE (reference sequence). V lost 0 bases, J lost 8 bases, and 4 bases stayed unmatched. The CDR3 runs to 14 residues. CDR3 DNA: TGTGCCAGCAGCTTGGGGACAGGGATGCACATTCAGTACTTC. It specifies CASSLGTGMHIQYF.

This clone was seen a few times. This chain uses TRBV7-2 with TRBJ2-2; no firm D call. V lost 1 base, J lost 5 bases, and 5 bases lay in between. The CDR3 loop spans 13 amino acids. Germline values: CDR1 SGHTA, CDR2 FQGNSA. CDR3 DNA sequence: TGTGCCAGCAGCTTAGAATTAACCGGGGAGCTGTTTTTT. This gives the protein CASSLELTGELFF.

The chain uses TRBV12-3 or TRBV12-4 and TRBJ2-7, with D uncertain. With 5 bases removed from V and 4 bases from J, the gap between germline ends came to 12 bases. This CDR3 has 13 residues. The CDR3 DNA sequence: TGTGCCAGCAGTCTCCAGACACTTTACGAGCAGTACTTC. This translates into CASSLQTLYEQYF.

This sequence joins TRBV29-1 and TRBJ1-1; D not resolved. Germline V gene data show CDR1 as SQVTM and CDR2 as ANQGSEA. The CDR3 runs 14 residues. V lost 3 bases to trimming and J lost 0 bases, with 11 bases between them. The CDR3 region has the DNA TGCAGCGTTGATCGGACGGGAATGAACACTGAAGCTTTCTTT. Translated, it gives CSVDRTGMNTEAFF.

The V gene is TRBV5-4, the J gene TRBJ2-5, with D possibly TRBD2 on 6 matching bases. Deletions cut 2 bases from V and 4 bases from J, with 15 bases between. Germline V lookup: CDR1 SGHNT, CDR2 YYREEE (reference sequence). CDR3 length: 15 amino acids. CDR3 sequence reads: CASSFGGTVGETQYF. The CDR3, as DNA: TGTGCCAGCAGCTTTGGGGGGACTGTGGGAGAGACCCAGTACTTC.

The chain carries TRBV6-7 and TRBJ2-7; 8 nucleotides agree with TRBD2. Being an ORF, TRBV6-7 has a function that is uncertain. V dropped 9 bases and J dropped 2; count of bases not matched to a gene: 15. This CDR3 contains 16 residues. CDR3: CARLSFASGPTYEQYF. Here the CDR3 DNA reads TGTGCCAGACTTTCCTTCGCTAGCGGGCCCACCTACGAGCAGTACTTC.

The J gene is TRBJ1-6, the V gene TRBV28; 8 bases are shared with TRBD1. Germline assignment: CDR1 MDHEN and CDR2 SYDVKM. Losses at the gene ends were 2 bases for V and 7 bases for J; bases not matched to a gene: 1. The CDR3 sequence is 14 residues long. The CDR3 protein is CASSLRQGNSPLHF. The CDR3 DNA reads TGTGCCAGCAGTTTAAGACAGGGGAATTCACCCCTCCACTTT.

The chain carries TRBV7-2 and TRBJ2-1; the match to TRBD2 covers 11 bases. The ends lost 5 bases at V and 5 bases at J; junction bases unmatched: 8. CDR1 and CDR2 from the germline V gene are SGHTA and FQGNSA. The CDR3 is made up of 16 amino acids. CDR3: CASSHGGTSGDNEQFF. The CDR3 nucleotides read TGTGCCAGCAGCCACGGGGGGACTAGCGGTGACAATGAGCAGTTCTTC.

The chain uses TRBV2 and TRBJ1-5, with TRBD1 identical over 7 bases. V lost 11 bases and J lost 1; bases outside the gene matches: 11. The CDR3 sequence is 15 residues long. Germline CDR1 and CDR2: SNHLY and FYNNEI. The CDR3 sequence is CAGSPEGASNQPQHF. The CDR3 DNA sequence: TGTGCCGGCTCGCCGGAGGGGGCCAGCAATCAGCCCCAGCATTTT.

The CDR3 DNA reads TGTGCCAGCAGTTACTCGGCGGGGGCGTTAAATGAGCAGTTCTTC. Residues: CASSYSAGALNEQFF. The chain couples TRBV6-2 or TRBV6-3 to TRBJ2-1; D is possibly TRBD2 (7 bases). Trimming removed 0 bases from V and 7 bases from J, with 13 bases in between. CDR3 length: 15 amino acids. CDR1 and CDR2 from the germline V gene are MNHEY and SVGEGT.

The J gene is TRBJ2-7, the V gene TRBV28, with D unresolved. This CDR3 region has 11 residues. Trimming removed 6 bases from V and 3 bases from J, with 6 bases in between. Germline V gives CDR1 MDHEN, CDR2 SYDVKM. This chain's CDR3 is CASRNSYEQYF. In DNA, the CDR3 is TGTGCCAGCAGAAACAGCTACGAGCAGTACTTC. Combining the CDR3 with reference TRBV28 and TRBJ2-7 gives the whole variable domain DVKVTQSSRYLVKRTGEKVFLECVQDMDHENMFWYRQDPGLGLRLIYFSYDVKMKEKGDIPEGYSVSREKKERFSLILESASTNQTSMYLCASRNSYEQYFGPGTRLTVT.

The rearrangement uses TRBV7-2 and TRBJ1-2, with D hard to call. The CDR3 covers 13 residues. Per germline, CDR1 SGHTA and CDR2 FQGNSA. V was pared by 3 bases and J by 8 bases, with 13 bases between. The CDR3 DNA sequence: TGTGCCAGCAGCTTGAGCCTCCCGGGAGGCTACACCTTC. Translating gives CASSLSLPGGYTF.

The chain is built from TRBV12-3 or TRBV12-4 and TRBJ1-2; D gene unclear. This CDR3 contains 12 residues. Trimming stripped 4 bases from V and 8 bases from J, with 11 bases between. The CDR3 region is CASSSYGGGYTF. For the CDR3, the DNA is TGTGCCAGCAGTTCCTACGGCGGAGGCTACACCTTC.

DNA for the CDR3: TGTGCCAGCAGTGACCTAAACAATGAGCAGTTCTTC. This codes for CASSDLNNEQFF. This sequence joins TRBV6-4 and TRBJ2-1; D unclear. The germline gives CDR1 MRHNA, CDR2 SNTAGT. The CDR3 totals 12 residues. V was cut by 2 bases and J by 5 bases, with 4 bases left in between.

The rearrangement uses TRBV29-1 and TRBJ1-1; no definite D call. CDR1 is SQVTM, CDR2 ANQGSEA, per germline. V gave up 4 bases and J gave up 4 bases, with 16 bases separating them. CDR3 length: 14 amino acids. CDR3 in amino acids: CSVGRGSTSTEAFF. DNA of the CDR3: TGCAGCGTTGGTAGAGGCAGCACGTCCACTGAAGCTTTCTTT.

The chain uses TRBV30 and TRBJ2-2; TRBD2 agrees at 11 bases. The CDR3 contains 15 residues. CDR1 is GTSNPN and CDR2 is SVGIG in the germline V gene (reference sequence). The trim removed 1 base at V and 7 bases at J, leaving 5 bases unmatched. CDR3 sequence reads: CAWSDVLAGGGELFF. In DNA, the CDR3 is TGTGCCTGGAGTGACGTCCTAGCGGGGGGCGGGGAGCTGTTTTTT.